This is a list of T cell receptor beta chains from one sample in a study of PD-1 blockade in classical Hodgkin lymphoma. Libraries were prepared by immunoSEQ multiplex PCR; TCRdb keeps only in-frame clonotypes and omits some of them. The sample yields about 96,000 clones, under 95% seen once. The specimen comprised peripheral blood mononuclear cells (PBMCs), sampled before the fourth cycle of nivolumab. The receptors stem from a human donor with classical Hodgkin lymphoma. CDR3s include the opening cysteine and the closing phenylalanine or tryptophan. A D gene is named only where the DNA matches it firmly. Part of the rows lack a size; the others show once, few, many or a class for expanded clones.

>TRBJ2-1|TRBV7-9|-|TRBD2
TGTGCCAGCAGCGCCGGAATGGGCCTAGCGGTTGGCAATGAGCAGTTCTTC
CASSAGMGLAVGNEQFF
>TRBJ1-4|TRBV11-1|-|-
TGTGCCAGCAGCGCCAACAGGGAACTGTTTTTT
CASSANRELFF
>TRBJ1-2|TRBV2|-|-
TGTGCCAGCAGTGAGGTGGCAGCCTCTAACTATGGCTACACCTTC
CASSEVAASNYGYTF
>TRBJ2-7|TRBV2|-|TRBD2
TGTGCCAGCAGTCCTAGCGGGACTGGGTACGAGCAGTACTTC
CASSPSGTGYEQYF
>TRBJ2-2|TRBV29-1|-|-
TGCAGCGCCCCGGTTCGTAACACCGGGGAGCTGTTTTTT
CSAPVRNTGELFF
>TRBJ2-5|TRBV27|few|-
TGTGCCAGCAGTCCCTTGGTGAATCAAGAGACCCAGTACTTC
CASSPLVNQETQYF
>TRBJ1-3|TRBV11-3|-|-
TGTGCCAGCAGCTTAGGGGTGGCGGACTCTGGAAACACCATATATTTT
CASSLGVADSGNTIYF
>TRBJ2-3|TRBV4-2|-|-
TGTGCCAGCAGCCAAGAAGCGTCATACACAGATACGCAGTATTTT
CASSQEASYTDTQYF
>TRBJ2-2|TRBV7-9|-|TRBD2
TGTGCCAGCCTGTGGACGGGAGGGCCGGGCACCGGGGAGCTGTTTTTT
CASLWTGGPGTGELFF
>TRBJ2-3|TRBV9|-|TRBD2
TGTGCCAGCAGTCTTACTAGCGGGGACACAGATACGCAGTATTTT
CASSLTSGDTDTQYF
>TRBJ2-2|TRBV11-2|-|-
TGTGCCAGTGAGAGGACTGTGAACACCGGGGAGCTGTTTTTT
CASERTVNTGELFF
>TRBJ2-2|TRBV7-2|-|-
TGTGCCAGCAGCTTATCTTTACTAGGGGGGACCGGGGAGCTGTTTTTT
CASSLSLLGGTGELFF
>TRBJ1-2|TRBV10-3|-|-
TGTGCCTCCCAGGCAGGAGGCGACTATGGCTACACCTTC
CASQAGGDYGYTF
>TRBJ1-5|TRBV30|once|TRBD1
TGTGCCTGGAGTGCGGGACAGGGGGCTTGGGGTCAGCCCCAGCATTTT
CAWSAGQGAWGQPQHF
>TRBJ1-2|TRBV7-9|-|-
TGTGCCAGCAGCTTGGCGGTCTATGGCTACACCTTC
CASSLAVYGYTF
>TRBJ2-3|TRBV6-1|-|-
TGTGCCAGCACACGGGCGGTCCCAGGGGATACGCAGTATTTT
CASTRAVPGDTQYF
>TRBJ1-2|TRBV6-5|-|-
TGTGCCAGCAGTTACGAAGTAGGCCAGAGTGACTACACCTTC
CASSYEVGQSDYTF
>TRBJ2-1|TRBV30|-|TRBD2
TGTGCCTGGAGTGTAAGGACTAGCGGGGACAATGAGCAGTTCTTC
CAWSVRTSGDNEQFF
>TRBJ1-2|TRBV6-5|-|TRBD1
TGTGCCAGCACGTTGGGAGGGGGCGGGGATGGCTACACCTTC
CASTLGGGGDGYTF
>TRBJ2-3|TRBV9|once|-
TGTGCCAGCAGCGTAGAACCGGTTGGTACGCAGTATTTT
CASSVEPVGTQYF
>TRBJ2-5|TRBV5-1|-|-
TGCGCCAGCAGCTTTTCAGGGACGGGGGAGACCCAGTACTTC
CASSFSGTGETQYF
>TRBJ2-3|TRBV7-6|-|TRBD2
TGTGCCAGCAGTGGAGGGACTAGCGGGAGGGCGGACACAGATACGCAGTATTTT
CASSGGTSGRADTDTQYF
>TRBJ1-5|TRBV7-2|once|-
TGTGCCAGCAGCTTAATCGCAGAGAATCAGCCCCAGCATTTT
CASSLIAENQPQHF
>TRBJ2-1|TRBV10-1|-|-
TGCGCCAGCAGTGTCGTCCAGGGGTCCTACAATGAGCAGTTCTTC
CASSVVQGSYNEQFF
>TRBJ2-3|TRBV5-6|once|TRBD2
TGTGCCAGCAGCTTACGGACTAGCGGGCGAGATACGCAGTATTTT
CASSLRTSGRDTQYF
>TRBJ2-7|TRBV11-2|-|-
TGTGCCAGCAGCTCTAGTATAATTGGCGGGATTTCCTACGAGCAGTACTTC
CASSSSIIGGISYEQYF
>TRBJ2-3|TRBV28|-|-
TGTGCCAGCAGTTTATTAACGAGGAGGGGGGCAGGTCTTTCTCATACGCAGTATTTT
CASSLLTRRGAGLSHTQYF
>TRBJ1-3|TRBV9|-|TRBD1
TGTGCCAGCAGCGCCCGGACAGGCAACTCTGGAAACACCATATATTTT
CASSARTGNSGNTIYF
>TRBJ1-2|TRBV19|-|TRBD1
TGTGCCAGTAGGTGGGACAGGGTATTCAGCGGCAACGGCTACACCTTC
CASRWDRVFSGNGYTF
>TRBJ2-1|TRBV6-1|-|-
TGTGCCAGCAGTGACAGGGTCGATGAGCAGTTCTTC
CASSDRVDEQFF
>TRBJ2-2|TRBV28|-|-
TGTGCCAGCACTAAACCGTTCGCGAACACCGGGGAGCTGTTTTTT
CASTKPFANTGELFF
>TRBJ1-5|TRBV5-1|-|TRBD1
TGCGCCAGCAGCTTGGGGACAGGGGATTCATTGTCCCAGCATTTT
CASSLGTGDSLSQHF
>TRBJ1-2|TRBV30|-|TRBD1
TGTGCCTGGAGTGTAGTAGGGGGCGAGATTCGTGGCTACACCTTC
CAWSVVGGEIRGYTF
>TRBJ1-2|TRBV12-5|-|-
TGTGCTAGTGGCTCCAGCCCTTCATATGGCTACACCTTC
CASGSSPSYGYTF
>TRBJ2-5|TRBV11-2|-|-
TGTGCCAGCAGCTTACAGGGTCCCGGGGAGACCCAGTACTTC
CASSLQGPGETQYF
>TRBJ2-7|TRBV10-3|-|TRBD1
TGTGCCATCTCTTCGGGACAGGGAACGGACGAGCAGTACTTC
CAISSGQGTDEQYF
>TRBJ1-6|TRBV27|-|-
TGTGCCACCGCGATGAACCGAGTAAATTCACCCCTCCACTTT
CATAMNRVNSPLHF
>TRBJ1-1|TRBV30|few|-
TGTGCCTGGAGTTACTTGAACACTGAAGCTTTCTTT
CAWSYLNTEAFF
>TRBJ2-7|TRBV14|-|TRBD2
TGTGCCAGCAGCCAAATGATTAGCGGGAGGGCGTACGAGCAGTACTTC
CASSQMISGRAYEQYF
>TRBJ2-7|TRBV6-6|-|TRBD1
TGTGCCAGCAGTTACACAGGGGGCCCCTACGAGCAGTACTTC
CASSYTGGPYEQYF